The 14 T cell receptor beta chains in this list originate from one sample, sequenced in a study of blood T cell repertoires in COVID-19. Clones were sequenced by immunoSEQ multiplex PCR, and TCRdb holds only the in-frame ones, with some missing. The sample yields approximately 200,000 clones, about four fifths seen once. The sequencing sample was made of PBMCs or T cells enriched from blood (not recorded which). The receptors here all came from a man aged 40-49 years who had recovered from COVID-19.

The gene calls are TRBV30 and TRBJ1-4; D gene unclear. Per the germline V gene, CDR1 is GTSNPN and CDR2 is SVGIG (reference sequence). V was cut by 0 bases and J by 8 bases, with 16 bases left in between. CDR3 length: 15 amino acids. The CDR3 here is CAWSVRGTFGEKLFF. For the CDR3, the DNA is TGTGCCTGGAGTGTACGGGGAACCTTTGGGGAAAAACTGTTTTTT.

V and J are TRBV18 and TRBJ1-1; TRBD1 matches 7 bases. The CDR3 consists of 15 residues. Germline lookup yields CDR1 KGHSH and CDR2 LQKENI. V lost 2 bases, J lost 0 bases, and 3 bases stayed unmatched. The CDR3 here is CASSPGQAMNTEAFF. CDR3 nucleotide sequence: TGTGCCAGCTCACCAGGACAGGCAATGAACACTGAAGCTTTCTTT.

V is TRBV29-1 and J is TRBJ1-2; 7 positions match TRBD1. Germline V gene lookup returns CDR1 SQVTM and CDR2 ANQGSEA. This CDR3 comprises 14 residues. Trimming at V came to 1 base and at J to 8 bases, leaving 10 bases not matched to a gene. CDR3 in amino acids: CSVEVAKGASGYTF. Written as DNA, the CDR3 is TGCAGCGTTGAAGTAGCGAAGGGGGCGAGCGGCTACACCTTC. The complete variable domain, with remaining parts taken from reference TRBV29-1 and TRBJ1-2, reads SAVISQKPSRDICQRGTSLTIQCQVDSQVTMMFWYRQQPGQSLTLIATANQGSEATYESGFVIDKFPISRPNLTFSTLTVSNMSPEDSSIYLCSVEVAKGASGYTFGSGTRLTVV.

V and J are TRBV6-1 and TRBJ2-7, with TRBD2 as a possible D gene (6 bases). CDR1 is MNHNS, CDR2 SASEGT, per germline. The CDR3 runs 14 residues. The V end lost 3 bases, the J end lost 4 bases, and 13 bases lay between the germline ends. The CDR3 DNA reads TGTGCCAGCAGTGATCCTGGGAGGAGATACGAGCAGTACTTC. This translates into CASSDPGRRYEQYF.

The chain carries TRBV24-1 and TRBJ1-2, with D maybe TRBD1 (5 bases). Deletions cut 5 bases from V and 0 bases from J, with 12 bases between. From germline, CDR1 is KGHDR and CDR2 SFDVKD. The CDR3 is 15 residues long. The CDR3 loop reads CATSASDSTNYGYTF. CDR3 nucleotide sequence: TGTGCCACCAGTGCTTCCGACAGCACTAACTATGGCTACACCTTC.

As DNA, the CDR3 is TGTGCCAGCAGCTTGCGGACAGGGGGCAATGAGCAGTTCTTC. Its protein product is CASSLRTGGNEQFF. The chain couples TRBV5-5 to TRBJ2-1; 10 bases fit TRBD1. V was clipped by 1 base and J by 6 bases; unmatched bases: 1. Germline V gives CDR1 SGHKS, CDR2 YYEKEE (reference sequence). The CDR3 spans 14 residues.

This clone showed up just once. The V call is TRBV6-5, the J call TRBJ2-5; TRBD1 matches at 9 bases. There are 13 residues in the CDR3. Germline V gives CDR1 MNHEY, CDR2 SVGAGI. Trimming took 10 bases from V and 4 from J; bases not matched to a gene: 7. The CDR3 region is CAIRGTGRETQYF. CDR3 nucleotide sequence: TGTGCCATCAGGGGGACAGGGCGAGAGACCCAGTACTTC.

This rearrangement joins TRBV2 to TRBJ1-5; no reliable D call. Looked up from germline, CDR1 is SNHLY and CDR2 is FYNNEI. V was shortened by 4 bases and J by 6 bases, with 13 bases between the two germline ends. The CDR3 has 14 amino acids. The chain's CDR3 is CASSGLVNSQPQHF. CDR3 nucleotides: TGTGCCAGCAGTGGATTAGTGAATTCTCAGCCCCAGCATTTT.

DNA of the CDR3: TGTGCCAGTACCCCACTTATAGCGGGAGGGCCAGATGAGCAGTTCTTC. This sequence encodes CASTPLIAGGPDEQFF. The chain links TRBV19 to TRBJ2-1; 11 bases fit TRBD2. V gave up 7 bases and J gave up 8 bases; unmatched junction bases: 13. This CDR3 is built from 16 residues. The germline gives CDR1 LNHDA, CDR2 SQIVND (reference sequence).

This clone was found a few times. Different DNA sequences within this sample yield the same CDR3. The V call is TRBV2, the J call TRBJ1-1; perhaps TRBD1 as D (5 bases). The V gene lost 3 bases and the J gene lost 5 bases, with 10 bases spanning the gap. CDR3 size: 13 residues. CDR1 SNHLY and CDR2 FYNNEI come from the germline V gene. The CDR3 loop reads CASSDGGRTEAFF. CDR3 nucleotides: TGTGCCAGCAGTGACGGGGGACGGACTGAAGCTTTCTTT.

The CDR3: CASSSTGLYTEAFF. The CDR3 DNA sequence: TGTGCCAGCAGCTCGACAGGGTTGTACACTGAAGCTTTCTTT. The V gene is TRBV11-2, the J gene TRBJ1-1; 7 bases match TRBD1. The V segment lost 4 bases and the J segment 3 bases; nucleotides outside the gene matches: 5. Germline CDR1 SGHAT, CDR2 FQNNGV. This CDR3 is built from 14 residues.

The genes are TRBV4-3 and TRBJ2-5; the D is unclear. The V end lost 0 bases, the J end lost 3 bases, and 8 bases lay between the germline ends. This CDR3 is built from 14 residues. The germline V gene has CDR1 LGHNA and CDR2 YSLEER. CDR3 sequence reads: CASSQDSVKETQYF. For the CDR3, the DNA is TGCGCCAGCAGCCAAGACTCCGTAAAAGAGACCCAGTACTTC.

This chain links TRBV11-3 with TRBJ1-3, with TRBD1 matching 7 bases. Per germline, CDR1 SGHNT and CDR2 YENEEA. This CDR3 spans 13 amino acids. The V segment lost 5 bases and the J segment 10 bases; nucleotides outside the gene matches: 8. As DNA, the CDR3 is TGTGCCAGCAGCGGGACAGACCCAAGGACCATATATTTT. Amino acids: CASSGTDPRTIYF.

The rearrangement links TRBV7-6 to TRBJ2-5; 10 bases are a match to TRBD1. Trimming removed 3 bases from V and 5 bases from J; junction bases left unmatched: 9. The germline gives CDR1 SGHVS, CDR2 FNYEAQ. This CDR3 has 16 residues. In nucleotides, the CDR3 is TGTGCCAGCAGCTTCGGACAGGGGGTCGGAGAGGAGACCCAGTACTTC. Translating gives CASSFGQGVGEETQYF. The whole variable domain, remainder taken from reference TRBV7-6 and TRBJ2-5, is GAGVSQSPRYKVTKRGQDVALRCDPISGHVSLYWYRQALGQGPEFLTYFNYEAQQDKSGLPNDRFSAERPEGSISTLTIQRTEQRDSAMYRCASSFGQGVGEETQYFGPGTRLLVL.